This note documents a single T cell receptor (beta chain) sequence. Its recognized antigen is unknown. Base qualities are missing; no much larger clone stands one base away. The data were taken from a study of OX40 agonist ivuxolimab in advanced cancers. For the wider study: Ivuxolimab, which targeted the costimulatory receptor OX40 (CD134), was an agonistic, fully human IgG2 monoclonal antibody. Of the approximately 53 patients in dose escalation, 19 had hepatocellular carcinoma, around 15 had melanoma, 9 had renal cell carcinoma and 9 had head and neck cancer. The monotherapy dose-escalation portion (N of about 57 patients) of the phase I ivuxolimab trial is reported in the paper. Intravenous ivuxolimab was administered to patients every 2 weeks at six dose levels: 0.01, 0.1, 0.3, 1.5, 3 and 10 mg/kg. Three dose-escalation patients achieved partial responses, one with hepatocellular carcinoma and two with cutaneous melanoma. Patients were allowed to have had prior anti-PD-1, anti-PD-L1 or anti-CTLA-4 therapy, and around 41% of the dose-escalation patients had previously received checkpoint inhibitors. The purpose of peripheral TCRbeta sequencing was to test whether ivuxolimab changed TCR sequence diversity and led to clonal T-cell expansion. In the dose-escalation cohort, 82.7% of patients were male, and the mean age was approximately 64 years, with a range of about 23 to 80. Here is what the overall study found, with its caveats: After ivuxolimab, expanded clones were on average more numerous among CD8+ T cells than among CD4+ T cells. Low levels of normalized T-cell clonal expansion were also seen in some nonresponding patients. In partial responders in the 0.1-3.0 mg/kg groups, normalized peripheral clonal expansion was found to be among the lowest, especially among CD8+ T cells. Antigen specificity was not determined for the clonally expanded peripheral T cells. At doses from 0.1 to 3.0 mg/kg, clonal expansion was seen in both CD4+ and CD8+ blood T cells between baseline and week 6.

For sequencing of the TCRbeta CDR3 region, genomic DNA was extracted from the sorted cells. TCRbeta CDR3 regions were sequenced using the immunoSEQ Assay. The clones in this table, taken by TCRdb from immuneACCESS, are in-frame only. Not every clone is retained; where verified, under half of the shortfall comes from an unresolved V gene, and the cause of the rest is unknown. The sample records about 64,000 clones, around 90% of which are singletons. Less than 6% of the sample rests with the top ten. The CDR3, cysteine through phenylalanine, is 15 amino acids long. Only the CDR3 DNA stays, 45 bases, in frame from base 1. A distance of 14 bases separates the germline ends of V and J, which lose 4 bases and 3 bases respectively. CDR1 is given as SGHRS and CDR2 as YFSETQ, both from the germline V gene. The trial excluded patients who had a history of autoimmune disease or were on systemic immunosuppression. Peripheral blood for TCR sequencing was collected from all dose cohorts at baseline, on cycle 4 day 1, and on cycle 7 day 1. Samples came from an open-label, multicenter, first-in-human phase I dose-escalation trial of ivuxolimab. Adults with locally advanced or metastatic melanoma, renal cell, hepatocellular, or head and neck squamous cell carcinoma were enrolled in the trial. Before TCR sequencing, CD4+ T cells and CD8+ T cells were sorted from peripheral blood as separate populations.

The sample in question was CD4+ or CD8+ T cells sorted from blood, obtained in a trial of the OX40 agonist ivuxolimab. Recombination connected TRBV5-1 to TRBJ1-5; a tentative D match to TRBD1 spans 6 bases. The TCR comes from an adult with an advanced solid tumor such as melanoma, head and neck, liver or kidney cancer. The encoded CDR3 is CASSPEGQINQPQHF. The nucleotide sequence is TGCGCCAGCAGCCCGGAAGGACAGATCAATCAGCCCCAGCATTTT.